The 14 T cell receptor beta chains below were found in one sample sequenced in a study of blood T cell repertoires in COVID-19. Here immunoSEQ multiplex PCR was the method, and the copy in TCRdb shows in-frame clones only, minus some. The data hold about 400,000 clones, with approximately 88% observed a single time. Sequenced: PBMCs or T cells enriched from blood (not recorded which). The source is a woman in her thirties or forties with acute COVID-19.

This chain links TRBV24-1 with TRBJ1-2, with 8 bases identical to TRBD1. The CDR3 covers 16 residues. V was pared by 4 bases and J by 4 bases, with 10 bases of the junction left unmatched. Germline CDR1 is KGHDR and CDR2 is SFDVKD. The CDR3 sequence is CATSEKTGERSYGYTF. The CDR3 nucleotides read TGTGCCACCAGTGAAAAGACAGGGGAACGGAGCTATGGCTACACCTTC.

The genes are TRBV24-1 and TRBJ1-1; D not resolved. Between the trimmed V and J ends, which lost 0 bases and 10 bases, there was a span of 8 bases. Looked up from germline, CDR1 is KGHDR and CDR2 is SFDVKD. The CDR3 has 12 residues. CDR3 in amino acids: CATSDLLGRAFF. DNA for the CDR3: TGTGCCACCAGTGATTTGCTGGGGAGAGCTTTCTTT.

The genes are TRBV29-1 and TRBJ2-5; the D gene is possibly TRBD2 (5 bases). Germline loops: CDR1 SQVTM, CDR2 ANQGSEA. This CDR3 contains 15 residues. V lost 0 bases, J lost 3 bases, and 14 bases lay in between. The CDR3 DNA reads TGCAGCGTTGAAGATGGAAGAACGAGGGAAGAGACCCAGTACTTC. This codes for CSVEDGRTREETQYF.

The V and J genes are TRBV15 and TRBJ2-3; D is unresolved. Per the germline V gene, CDR1 is LNHNV and CDR2 is YYDKDF (reference sequence). V was pared by 0 bases and J by 1 base, with 5 bases between. This CDR3 has 14 residues. The CDR3 is CATSRDPGTDTQYF. CDR3 DNA: TGTGCCACCAGCAGAGATCCGGGCACAGATACGCAGTATTTT.

The rearrangement joins TRBV15 to TRBJ1-3; tentatively, D is TRBD1 (5 bases). The CDR3 runs 15 residues. CDR1 and CDR2 (germline): LNHNV, YYDKDF (reference sequence). The V end was cut by 5 bases, the J end by 6 bases, with 17 bases between. This CDR3 reads CATSLGAGRLNTIYF. Written as DNA, the CDR3 is TGTGCCACCAGCCTAGGGGCAGGACGACTAAACACCATATATTTT.

The rearrangement links TRBV10-3 to TRBJ1-5; no clear D. CDR3 length equals 13 residues. V lost 2 bases and J 5 bases, leaving 7 bases between the germline ends. The germline V gene has CDR1 ENHRY and CDR2 SYGVKD. Here the CDR3 DNA reads TGTGCCATCAGTGAGGGCATCGATCAGCCCCAGCATTTT. This gives the protein CAISEGIDQPQHF.

J is TRBJ1-1 and V is TRBV29-1; unclear D gene. This CDR3 has 13 amino acids. Trimming shortened V by 4 bases and J by 5 bases, and 14 bases separated the two germline ends. Germline CDR1 is SQVTM and CDR2 is ANQGSEA. In nucleotides, the CDR3 is TGCAGCGTTGGGTGGTCCACGGGAACTGAAGCTTTCTTT. This encodes CSVGWSTGTEAFF.

The chain has TRBV3-1 (or the pseudogene TRBV3-2) and TRBJ1-2; 7 bases line up with TRBD1. Germline V gene data show CDR1 as LGHDT and CDR2 as YNNKEL (reference sequence). J was trimmed by 6 bases and V by 2 bases; bases with no gene match: 9. The CDR3 is made up of 15 amino acids. Written as DNA, the CDR3 is TGTGCCAGCAGCCAACCCATCAGGGGGAGGCATGGCTACACCTTC. Translation: CASSQPIRGRHGYTF.

The chain has TRBV24-1 and TRBJ2-7; 8 nucleotides line up with TRBD1. This CDR3 is built from 14 residues. V lost 3 bases and J lost 5; bases outside the gene matches: 5. CDR1 KGHDR and CDR2 SFDVKD come from the germline V gene. CDR3 in amino acids: CATSDPDRVDEQYF. Written as DNA, the CDR3 is TGTGCCACCAGTGATCCGGACAGGGTCGACGAGCAGTACTTC.

The chain has TRBV20-1 and TRBJ2-1, with 7 bases that match TRBD2. CDR1 and CDR2 from the germline V gene are DFQATT and SNEGSKA (reference sequence). The CDR3 consists of 11 residues. V lost 4 bases and J lost 9; bases outside the gene matches: 3. This CDR3 reads CSAMGGAEQFF. The CDR3 bases are TGCAGTGCTATGGGAGGGGCTGAGCAGTTCTTC.

V gene TRBV6-5 combines with J gene TRBJ1-1; perhaps TRBD1 as D (5 bases). The CDR3 covers 15 residues. In germline, CDR1 is MNHEY, CDR2 SVGAGI. The V and J ends lost 5 bases and 0 bases respectively, with 13 bases between them. In DNA, the CDR3 is TGTGCCAGCAGTCCCCTAAGGACACTGAACACTGAAGCTTTCTTT. Its translation: CASSPLRTLNTEAFF.

The chain has TRBV9 and TRBJ2-1; possible D gene TRBD1, 5 bases. In germline, CDR1 is SGDLS, CDR2 YYNGEE. The CDR3 covers 14 residues. V was pared by 0 bases and J by 3 bases, with 7 bases between. Here the CDR3 reads CASSVGDSYNEQFF. CDR3 DNA: TGTGCCAGCAGCGTAGGTGACAGCTACAATGAGCAGTTCTTC. Filled out from reference TRBV9 and TRBJ2-1, the complete variable domain reads DSGVTQTPKHLITATGQRVTLRCSPRSGDLSVYWYQQSLDQGLQFLIQYYNGEERAKGNILERFSAQQFPDLHSELNLSSLELGDSALYFCASSVGDSYNEQFFGPGTRLTVL.

The chain combines TRBV7-6 with TRBJ1-6; TRBD1 matches 10 bases. The CDR3 totals 15 residues. CDR1 SGHVS and CDR2 FNYEAQ come from the germline V gene. Losses at the gene ends were 5 bases for V and 7 bases for J; bases not matched to a gene: 5. The CDR3: CASSLTGGRNSPLHF. The DNA of the CDR3 is TGTGCCAGCAGCCTGACAGGGGGCAGGAATTCACCCCTCCACTTT.

The chain carries TRBV14 and TRBJ1-1; D is uncertain. The germline gives CDR1 SGHDN, CDR2 FVKESK. CDR3 size: 16 residues. V was clipped by 4 bases and J by 0 bases, with 15 bases between them. The CDR3 nucleotides are TGTGCCAGCAGCCCTAGCGTCCTTTGGGTGAACACTGAAGCTTTCTTT. This encodes CASSPSVLWVNTEAFF.